Listed below are T cell receptor beta chains from one sample, sequenced in a study of blood T cells in healthy people across ages. TCRdb reprocessed the 5' RACE reads with MiXCR, giving one entry per CDR3 protein. The data hold over 1,200,000 distinct CDR3 sequences, with almost 60% observed a single time. The sample comprised blood. Source of these receptors: a man aged 18-30 years in good health. Each CDR3 is given with its conserved first and last residue. A D gene is named only where the DNA matches it firmly. Clone size, where shown, is once, few, many, or a class for clones that have expanded.

D gene	V gene	J gene	clone size	CDR3 protein	CDR3 DNA
.	TRBV12-3/TRBV12-4	TRBJ2-1	few	CASSLYTSWDNEQFF	TGTGCCAGCAGTTTATACACTAGTTGGGACAATGAGCAGTTCTTC
.	TRBV6-5	TRBJ1-2	.	CASSTPSGESYGYTF	TGTGCCAGCAGTACCCCATCAGGGGAATCCTATGGCTACACCTTC
TRBD2	TRBV15	TRBJ2-2	once	CATSRAGGLTLTGELFF	TGTGCCACCAGCAGAGCGGGGGGACTAACCCTCACCGGGGAGCTGTTTTTT
TRBD2	TRBV11-2	TRBJ2-3	.	CASSLWRLATDTQYF	TGTGCCAGCAGCTTATGGCGACTAGCAACAGATACGCAGTATTTT
TRBD2	TRBV20-1	TRBJ2-1	once	CSARTSDEQFF	TGCAGTGCTAGGACTAGCGATGAGCAGTTCTTC
.	TRBV7-2	TRBJ2-1	.	CASSPVYEQFF	TGTGCCAGCAGCCCAGTTTATGAGCAGTTCTTC
TRBD1	TRBV6-6	TRBJ1-4	few	CASSSGGPNEKLFF	TGTGCCAGCAGTTCAGGGGGGCCGAATGAAAAACTGTTTTTT
.	TRBV10-3	TRBJ2-3	.	CATRQNDTQYF	TGTGCCACACGACAGAACGATACGCAGTATTTT
TRBD1	TRBV5-6	TRBJ1-2	.	CASSLVAGGSYGYTF	TGTGCCAGCAGCTTGGTAGCAGGGGGCAGCTATGGCTACACCTTC
TRBD2	TRBV6-5	TRBJ2-7	.	CASSSPGTSGTYVQYF	TGTGCCAGCAGCTCCCCCGGGACTAGCGGGACTTACGTGCAGTACTTC
.	TRBV12-3/TRBV12-4	TRBJ2-7	few	CASKGENSYEQYF	TGTGCTAGCAAGGGGGAGAACTCCTACGAGCAGTACTTC
.	TRBV12-3/TRBV12-4	TRBJ2-3	.	CASSFVGVADTQYF	TGTGCCAGCAGTTTTGTAGGGGTAGCAGATACGCAGTATTTT
.	TRBV20-1	TRBJ2-3	few	CSASSLGGQLGGPSTDTQYF	TGCAGTGCTAGCTCATTAGGGGGGCAACTAGGTGGCCCGAGCACAGATACGCAGTATTTT
.	TRBV12-3/TRBV12-4	TRBJ2-7	few	CASSLPRGIDEQYF	TGTGCCAGCAGTTTACCCAGGGGAATAGACGAGCAGTACTTC
.	TRBV6-6	TRBJ1-4	.	CASSYLGSEKLFF	TGTGCCAGCAGTTATCTGGGAAGCGAAAAACTGTTTTTT
TRBD1	TRBV4-3	TRBJ2-7	.	CASGKQGQDYEQYF	TGCGCCAGCGGCAAACAAGGACAGGACTACGAGCAGTACTTC
TRBD1	TRBV5-1	TRBJ1-1	.	CASTWQGADTEAFF	TGCGCCAGCACATGGCAGGGGGCGGACACTGAAGCTTTCTTT
.	TRBV6-7	TRBJ2-7	.	CASTLWTTGIYEQYF	TGTGCCAGCACCCTGTGGACGACGGGAATATACGAGCAGTACTTC
.	TRBV10-2	TRBJ2-3	few	CASRDSRSTDTQYF	TGCGCCAGCAGGGACTCCCGATCCACAGATACGCAGTATTTT
.	TRBV5-1	TRBJ2-2	.	CASSLGQGPGELFF	TGCGCCAGCAGCTTGGGCCAGGGTCCCGGGGAGCTGTTTTTT
.	TRBV5-1	TRBJ2-3	.	CASSLWASERTDTQYF	TGCGCCAGCAGCTTGTGGGCTAGCGAGCGCACAGATACGCAGTATTTT
.	TRBV7-9	TRBJ2-4	few	CASSLEEAKSIQYF	TGTGCCAGCAGCTTAGAGGAAGCAAAAAGCATTCAGTACTTC
TRBD2	TRBV20-1	TRBJ2-3	.	CSAWTSGRTDTQYF	TGCAGTGCTTGGACTAGCGGGAGAACCGATACGCAGTATTTT
TRBD1	TRBV11-2	TRBJ2-4	.	CASSLEIRGRDRNIQYF	TGTGCCAGCAGCTTAGAAATTAGGGGGCGCGATAGAAACATTCAGTACTTC
TRBD2	TRBV27	TRBJ2-7	.	CASSPYLTSGNYEQYF	TGTGCCAGCAGTCCTTACCTGACTAGCGGGAACTACGAGCAGTACTTC
TRBD2	TRBV4-2	TRBJ2-1	few	CASAAGGNNEQFF	TGTGCCAGCGCAGCGGGAGGAAACAATGAGCAGTTCTTC
.	TRBV20-1	TRBJ1-5	.	CSGRQTNSNQPQHF	TGCAGTGGGAGACAGACTAATTCCAATCAGCCCCAGCATTTT
.	TRBV4-3	TRBJ2-7	.	CASSQVAQREQYF	TGCGCCAGCAGCCAAGTGGCCCAACGCGAGCAGTACTTC
.	TRBV20-1	TRBJ1-5	.	CSARSGLGGGNSNQPQHF	TGCAGTGCTAGATCCGGACTGGGAGGGGGTAATAGCAATCAGCCCCAGCATTTT
TRBD2	TRBV6-5	TRBJ2-2	.	CASSYASGGAIGELFF	TGTGCCAGCAGTTACGCTAGCGGGGGGGCCATCGGGGAGCTGTTTTTT
.	TRBV29-1	TRBJ2-7	few	CSVDATGTYEQYF	TGCAGCGTTGATGCAACCGGGACCTACGAGCAGTACTTC
.	TRBV6-5	TRBJ2-1	.	CASSYVSDSEQFF	TGTGCCAGCAGTTACGTGAGCGATAGTGAGCAGTTCTTC
TRBD2	TRBV7-9	TRBJ2-7	few	CASSLITSGLEQYF	TGTGCCAGCAGCTTAATTACTAGCGGGCTCGAGCAGTACTTC
.	TRBV6-2/TRBV6-3	TRBJ2-1	.	CASRTGVLGEQFF	TGTGCCAGCAGGACAGGAGTACTGGGTGAGCAGTTCTTC
.	TRBV9	TRBJ1-4	.	CASSPRTRNEKLFF	TGTGCCAGCAGCCCGCGGACACGGAATGAAAAACTGTTTTTT
.	TRBV5-1	TRBJ2-2	.	CASSPLETGELFF	TGCGCCAGCAGCCCGCTTGAAACCGGGGAGCTGTTTTTT
.	TRBV14	TRBJ2-1	.	CASSQDEGLGEQFF	TGTGCCAGCAGCCAAGATGAAGGGCTGGGTGAGCAGTTCTTC
TRBD2	TRBV29-1	TRBJ2-1	few	CSVEDLASGGISSYNEQFF	TGCAGCGTTGAAGATCTAGCTAGCGGGGGCATAAGCTCCTACAATGAGCAGTTCTTC
.	TRBV5-1	TRBJ2-6	few	CASSGGFGANVLTF	TGCGCCAGCAGTGGAGGGTTTGGGGCCAACGTCCTGACTTTC